This T cell receptor beta chain was sequenced in a study of CD4+ T cells in melanoma. Study observations and caveats: Neoantigen-specific CD4+ T cells in melanoma reportedly had diverse differentiation states. A reported correlation linked neoantigen-specific CD4+ T cells to CD8+, macrophage and B cell function.

V dropped 2 bases and J dropped 7; count of bases not matched to a gene: 4. This CDR3 is 13 amino acids long. Per germline, CDR1 MDHEN and CDR2 SYDVKM. This clone was seen only a few times. No antigen is known for it. Clones were read by immunoSEQ multiplex PCR, and TCRdb kept only the in-frame ones, dropping some. The sample contains about 10,000 clones, around 70% of which appear only once. This clonotype was obtained from a human donor with melanoma. The chain recombines TRBV28 with TRBJ1-2; TRBD1 matches 7 bases. Source material: cells from a culture (not recorded whether cultured in vitro). The CDR3 region is CASSLGRGVGYTF. The CDR3 DNA is TGTGCCAGCAGTTTAGGCAGGGGGGTTGGCTACACCTTC.